This T cell receptor beta chain was identified during a study of blood T cell repertoires in COVID-19. Turning to the study itself: COVID-19 samples collected from the United States, Italy and Spain covered acute and convalescent phases. From T cells, B-cell-depleted T cells, or PBMCs came the material, which was cDNA or gDNA.

The germline V gene has CDR1 SGHDN and CDR2 FVKESK. This CDR3 spans 12 amino acids. V shed 9 bases, J shed 10 bases, and the junction held 9 bases outside the gene matches. TCRdb's table, derived via immunoSEQ multiplex PCR, lists solely in-frame clones and lacks some. The data hold 100,000 to 150,000 clones, with approximately 85% observed a single time. The J gene is TRBJ2-1, the V gene TRBV14; TRBD1 aligns across 7 bases. The TCR sequence derives from a young man with COVID-19, enrolled during active disease. Sequencing was done on a sample of peripheral blood. The CDR3 coding sequence is TGTGCCAGTCAGTCTCAGGGGGTCGAGCAGTTCTTC. This gives the protein CASQSQGVEQFF.